These 26 T cell receptor beta chains were sequenced from one sample in a study of blood T cell repertoires in COVID-19. Assay: immunoSEQ multiplex PCR; the TCRdb copy retains only in-frame clones and omits some. The sample consists of over 100,000 clones, 75% to 90% of them appearing once. Material for sequencing was peripheral blood. These TCRs come from a woman in her forties or fifties with acute or convalescent COVID-19.

The chain recombines TRBV7-9 with TRBJ1-1, with a tentative D call TRBD1 (5 bases). The V gene's germline CDR1 is SEHNR and CDR2 FQNEAQ (reference sequence). The CDR3 runs to 14 residues. With 5 bases removed from V and 1 base from J, the gap between germline ends came to 11 bases. CDR3 DNA sequence: TGTGCCAGCAGCCTGGACGGGGGGAACACTGAAGCTTTCTTT. Protein product: CASSLDGGNTEAFF.

In its sample, this clone was seen a few times. The chain combines TRBV5-1 with TRBJ2-7; TRBD1 agrees at 12 bases. The CDR3 length is 16 residues. The junction had 10 bases not matched to a gene; V was cut back by 0 bases and J by 9 bases. Germline assignment: CDR1 SGHRS and CDR2 YFSETQ. This CDR3 is CASSLEAGQGAYLQYF. CDR3 bases: TGCGCCAGCAGCTTGGAGGCGGGACAGGGGGCATACCTGCAGTACTTC.

The chain links TRBV7-9 to TRBJ1-5, with D unresolved. Per germline, CDR1 SEHNR and CDR2 FQNEAQ (reference sequence). V dropped 1 base and J dropped 3 bases, with 7 bases sitting between them. CDR3 length: 14 residues. The chain's CDR3 is CASSLGYFNQPQHF. CDR3 coding DNA: TGTGCCAGCAGCTTAGGTTACTTCAATCAGCCCCAGCATTTT.

The chain is built from TRBV13 and TRBJ2-7; 8 nucleotides line up with TRBD2. The CDR3 contains 14 residues. J lost 4 bases, V lost 3 bases, and 5 bases had no gene match. Germline V gene lookup returns CDR1 PRHDT and CDR2 FYEKMQ (reference sequence). The CDR3 DNA reads TGTGCCAGCAGCTTTAGCGGGGAGGGGTACGAGCAGTACTTC. Its translation is CASSFSGEGYEQYF. Based on the CDR3 plus reference TRBV13 and TRBJ2-7, the full variable domain is AAGVIQSPRHLIKEKRETATLKCYPIPRHDTVYWYQQGPGQDPQFLISFYEKMQSDKGSIPDRFSAQQFSDYHSELNMSSLELGDSALYFCASSFSGEGYEQYFGPGTRLTVT.

V and J are TRBV4-2 and TRBJ2-3, with D unresolved. The CDR3 is 18 amino acids. Between the trimmed V and J ends, which lost 3 bases and 0 bases, there was a span of 19 bases. Germline V CDR1 and CDR2: LGHNA, YNFKEQ. For the CDR3, the DNA is TGTGCCAGCAGCCATGCCCTAGTGCAAACCCCTAGCACAGATACGCAGTATTTT. Translated, it gives CASSHALVQTPSTDTQYF.

This CDR3 reads CASSKFTGTGGADTQYF. The CDR3, as DNA: TGCGCCAGCAGCAAATTCACCGGGACAGGGGGAGCAGATACGCAGTATTTT. V is TRBV5-1 and J is TRBJ2-3, with TRBD1 identical over 11 bases. V was clipped by 4 bases and J by 4 bases; unmatched bases: 11. CDR1 and CDR2 from the germline V gene are SGHRS and YFSETQ. The CDR3 sequence is 17 residues long.

The rearrangement uses TRBV11-2 and TRBJ2-1; possible D gene TRBD2, 5 bases. The CDR3 extends over 17 amino acids. V lost 0 bases to trimming and J lost 0 bases, with 12 bases between them. Germline CDR1 is SGHAT and CDR2 is FQNNGV. CDR3 in amino acids: CASSLDMPGSSYNEQFF. In DNA form, the CDR3 reads TGTGCCAGCAGCTTAGATATGCCGGGGAGCTCCTACAATGAGCAGTTCTTC.

This sequence joins TRBV2 and TRBJ1-2; perhaps TRBD1 as D (5 bases). The CDR3 length is 16 residues. The germline V gene has CDR1 SNHLY and CDR2 FYNNEI. The ends were cut back, 2 bases at V and 3 bases at J, with 16 bases in the middle. CDR3 nucleotides: TGTGCCAGCAGTGAACGGGGTCCCCCGGGGGACTATGGCTACACCTTC. It yields the protein CASSERGPPGDYGYTF.

The genes are TRBV5-1 and TRBJ1-6; 9 nucleotides agree with TRBD1. J lost 12 bases, V lost 0 bases, and 7 bases had no gene match. CDR1 and CDR2 from the germline V gene are SGHRS and YFSETQ. The CDR3 totals 15 residues. The CDR3 DNA follows: TGCGCCAGCAGCTTGGAGGGACAGGGAAGGGGACCCCTCCACTTT. This translates into CASSLEGQGRGPLHF.

This clone was observed a few times. The chain has TRBV9 and TRBJ1-2; a weak D match, TRBD1 (5 bases). Between the trimmed V and J ends, which lost 3 bases and 1 base, there was a span of 13 bases. Per the germline V gene, CDR1 is SGDLS and CDR2 is YYNGEE. This CDR3 spans 15 amino acids. CDR3 sequence: CASSALWGVNYGYTF. As DNA, the CDR3 is TGTGCCAGCAGCGCCCTTTGGGGGGTTAACTATGGCTACACCTTC.

The rearrangement joins TRBV5-1 to TRBJ2-5; possibly TRBD2 for D (6 bases). Between the trimmed V and J ends, which lost 4 bases and 2 bases, there was a span of 15 bases. This CDR3 is 15 amino acids long. CDR1 is SGHRS, CDR2 YFSETQ, per germline. The CDR3 DNA reads TGCGCCAGCAGCCCTACCCCGACTAGACAAGAGACCCAGTACTTC. Translated: CASSPTPTRQETQYF.

The genes are TRBV4-2 and TRBJ1-1; D might be TRBD1 (5 bases). Per the germline V gene, CDR1 is LGHNA and CDR2 is YNFKEQ. The CDR3 is 12 amino acids. Trimming took 4 bases from V and 4 from J, leaving 7 bases between them. The CDR3 is CASSPGGTEAFF. CDR3 bases: TGTGCCAGCAGCCCGGGGGGCACTGAAGCTTTCTTT.

The chain couples TRBV7-6 to TRBJ1-2; D perhaps matches TRBD1 (6 bases). Trimming pared 1 base from V and 7 bases from J, leaving 10 bases between. This CDR3 region has 13 residues. CDR1 is SGHVS, CDR2 FNYEAQ, per germline. The CDR3 DNA sequence: TGTGCCAGCAGCTTAGTACAGGGTTCTGGCTACACCTTC. This encodes CASSLVQGSGYTF. The complete variable domain, with remaining parts taken from reference TRBV7-6 and TRBJ1-2, reads GAGVSQSPRYKVTKRGQDVALRCDPISGHVSLYWYRQALGQGPEFLTYFNYEAQQDKSGLPNDRFSAERPEGSISTLTIQRTEQRDSAMYRCASSLVQGSGYTFGSGTRLTVV.

CDR3 coding DNA: TGTGCCAGCAGTGAACAGGGGGCTGGCAATCAGCCCCAGCATTTT. Amino acids: CASSEQGAGNQPQHF. The chain carries TRBV2 and TRBJ1-5; 8 bases agree with TRBD1. This CDR3 is built from 15 residues. Per the germline V gene, CDR1 is SNHLY and CDR2 is FYNNEI. V was clipped by 2 bases and J by 2 bases; unmatched bases: 2.

This chain connects TRBV28 to TRBJ1-1, with a tentative D call TRBD1 (5 bases). Germline CDR1 is MDHEN and CDR2 is SYDVKM. Trimming shortened V by 6 bases and J by 4 bases, and 15 bases separated the two germline ends. The CDR3 is made up of 14 amino acids. The CDR3 DNA sequence: TGTGCCAGCAGGTCTGGAGGGACTTTCACTGAAGCTTTCTTT. It translates to CASRSGGTFTEAFF.

The gene calls are TRBV7-9 and TRBJ1-3; D gene uncertain. V was shortened by 1 base and J by 10 bases, with 14 bases between the two germline ends. The CDR3 is 14 residues long. Germline-derived CDR1 and CDR2 are SEHNR and FQNEAQ (reference sequence). Written as DNA, the CDR3 is TGTGCCAGCAGCTTAGGAACTGGTGGCGGTACCATATATTTT. This encodes CASSLGTGGGTIYF.

This rearrangement joins TRBV6-4 to TRBJ1-5; D ambiguous. The length of the CDR3 is 14 residues. V dropped 1 base and J dropped 9 bases, with 13 bases sitting between them. Germline V gene sequence: CDR1 MRHNA, CDR2 SNTAGT. CDR3 bases: TGTGCCAGCAGTGACTGGACCGCCCGGGGGCCCCAGCATTTT. This codes for CASSDWTARGPQHF.

This clone showed up just once. The rearrangement links TRBV10-2 to TRBJ1-2; tentative D call: TRBD1 (6 bases). CDR1 is WSHSY and CDR2 is SAAADI in the germline V gene. This CDR3 is 14 amino acids long. Trimming took 10 bases from V and 6 from J, leaving 21 bases between them. The chain's CDR3 is CAILDKQGNDGYTF. In DNA form, the CDR3 reads TGCGCCATCCTAGACAAACAGGGAAATGATGGCTACACCTTC.

In regard to this clone: The junction departs from germline at one end; a sequencing error may be responsible. Other DNA sequences of this sample code for an identical CDR3. The chain couples TRBV30 to TRBJ1-2; D not certain. The CDR3 sequence is 13 residues long. Germline CDR1 is GTSNPN and CDR2 is SVGIG (reference sequence). The DNA of the CDR3 is TGTGCTTGGAGTGTACAAGTTAACTATGGCTACACCTTC. It encodes CAWSVQVNYGYTF.

The chain carries TRBV10-3 and TRBJ1-5; TRBD1 is a possible D gene (5 bases). The CDR3 covers 14 residues. The V gene's germline CDR1 is ENHRY and CDR2 SYGVKD. Between the trimmed V and J ends, which lost 0 bases and 7 bases, there was a span of 10 bases. In DNA form, the CDR3 reads TGTGCCATCAGTGAGTCTGGGGGGGGACAGCCCCAGCATTTT. Amino acids: CAISESGGGQPQHF.

The table lists this clone with a count of one. V is TRBV5-4 and J is TRBJ1-2; D is perhaps TRBD1 (5 bases). Germline-derived CDR1 and CDR2 are SGHNT and YYREEE (reference sequence). The CDR3 covers 16 residues. The germline V and J ends were trimmed by 3 bases and 4 bases, with 19 bases remaining between them. The CDR3 DNA follows: TGTGCCAGCAGCTCGGGAGGTGCAGGGAGGACCTATGGCTACACCTTC. Its translation: CASSSGGAGRTYGYTF. Combining the CDR3 with reference TRBV5-4 and TRBJ1-2 gives the whole variable domain ETGVTQSPTHLIKTRGQQVTLRCSSQSGHNTVSWYQQALGQGPQFIFQYYREEENGRGNFPPRFSGLQFPNYSSELNVNALELDDSALYLCASSSGGAGRTYGYTFGSGTRLTVV.

The chain uses TRBV10-3 and TRBJ1-1; 9 bases agree with TRBD1. V was clipped by 2 bases and J by 8 bases; unmatched bases: 6. The CDR3 is 14 residues long. CDR1 is ENHRY, CDR2 SYGVKD, per germline. The DNA for the CDR3 is TGTGCCATCAGTGAGGTAGGGACAGGGACGGAAGCTTTCTTT. This translates into CAISEVGTGTEAFF.

This rearrangement joins TRBV2 to TRBJ1-5; D unresolved. The germline gives CDR1 SNHLY, CDR2 FYNNEI. V was clipped by 7 bases and J by 2 bases, with 9 bases between them. The length of the CDR3 is 13 residues. CDR3 DNA: TGTGCCAGCAAGGAGGGAGGCAATCAGCCCCAGCATTTT. It codes for CASKEGGNQPQHF.

CDR3 sequence: CASSQSGSSGSGNTIYF. The CDR3 nucleotides are TGCGCCAGCAGTCAATCCGGTAGTTCCGGCTCTGGAAACACCATATATTTT. The chain combines TRBV23-1 with TRBJ1-3, with D unresolved. TRBV23-1 belongs to the ORF category, with a function that is uncertain. The CDR3 runs to 17 residues. V lost 0 bases, J lost 0 bases, and 12 bases lay in between.

The chain joins TRBV7-8 to TRBJ2-3, with 9 bases lining up with TRBD2. V gave up 1 base and J gave up 2 bases; unmatched junction bases: 7. Per germline, CDR1 SGHVS and CDR2 FQNEAQ. The CDR3 length is 17 residues. The DNA for the CDR3 is TGTGCCAGCAGCTTAGTGGGGCTAGCGGGACCCACAGATACGCAGTATTTT. Protein: CASSLVGLAGPTDTQYF.

This clone was counted between two and nine times. The chain links TRBV30 to TRBJ1-3, with 8 bases fitting TRBD1. Germline CDR1 is GTSNPN and CDR2 is SVGIG (reference sequence). J lost 4 bases, V lost 5 bases, and 4 bases had no gene match. CDR3 size: 13 residues. The CDR3 DNA reads TGTGCCTGGGAACAGGGGGGGGGAAACACCATATATTTT. This gives the protein CAWEQGGGNTIYF.